A single sample is the source of the 22 T cell receptor beta chains below, sequenced in a study of cytomegalovirus exposure and HLA in healthy donors. Measured with immunoSEQ multiplex PCR; TCRdb has only the in-frame clones, and not every one. The sample holds under 300,000 clones, 90% seen once. Sequenced sample: PBMCs. Receptors were obtained from a woman under 30 in good health and CMV-seronegative.

The V and J genes are TRBV7-9 and TRBJ2-3; maybe TRBD2 (5 bases). The CDR3 spans 17 residues. Trimming took off 7 bases at V and 4 bases at J, with 24 bases between the two ends. CDR1 and CDR2 from the germline V gene are SEHNR and FQNEAQ (reference sequence). The CDR3 protein is CASTISRGSEDPDTQYF. The CDR3 bases are TGTGCCAGCACCATTTCTCGGGGTTCGGAGGATCCAGATACGCAGTATTTT. The full variable domain, in which reference TRBV7-9 and TRBJ2-3 provide the parts outside the CDR3, is DTGVSQNPRHKITKRGQNVTFRCDPISEHNRLYWYRQTLGQGPEFLTYFQNEAQLEKSRLLSDRFSAERPKGSFSTLEIQRTEQGDSAMYLCASTISRGSEDPDTQYFGPGTRLTVL.

This clone has only one observation. V gene TRBV5-6 combines with J gene TRBJ1-2; D might be TRBD1 (5 bases). From germline, CDR1 is SGHDT and CDR2 YYEEEE. Trimming stripped 1 base from V and 8 bases from J, with 18 bases between. The CDR3 loop spans 15 amino acids. The CDR3: CASSLQSTVLWGYTF. The CDR3 DNA reads TGTGCCAGCAGCTTGCAATCGACAGTCCTATGGGGCTACACCTTC.

The rearrangement uses TRBV7-9 and TRBJ2-1; 12 bases are a match to TRBD2. Looked up from germline, CDR1 is SEHNR and CDR2 is FQNEAQ (reference sequence). J gave up 4 bases and V 5 bases, and 12 bases lay outside the gene matches. There are 18 residues in the CDR3. In DNA, the CDR3 is TGTGCCAGCAGCCAGATTCCTAGCGGGGGGGCAAATTACAATGAGCAGTTCTTC. Translation: CASSQIPSGGANYNEQFF.

This chain uses TRBV4-1 with TRBJ1-1, with TRBD1 matching 8 bases. The ends lost 5 bases at V and 5 bases at J; junction bases unmatched: 16. The CDR3 is 17 amino acids. The germline V gene encodes CDR1 MGHRA and CDR2 YSYEKL. The CDR3 reads CASSLRTSDRARTEAFF. In DNA, the CDR3 is TGCGCCAGCAGCTTACGTACCTCGGACAGGGCAAGGACTGAAGCTTTCTTT.

The V and J genes are TRBV4-1 and TRBJ1-2, with a tentative D call TRBD1 (6 bases). Germline-derived CDR1 and CDR2 are MGHRA and YSYEKL. This CDR3 is 17 amino acids long. V dropped 1 base and J dropped 8 bases, with 23 bases sitting between them. The CDR3 here is CASSQGRPGGRLRGYTF. The CDR3 DNA reads as TGCGCCAGCAGCCAAGGGCGTCCGGGGGGCCGATTAAGGGGCTACACCTTC.

The rearrangement uses TRBV27 and TRBJ2-1; TRBD2 is a possible D gene (6 bases). V was clipped by 5 bases and J by 6 bases, with 11 bases between them. The CDR3 has 13 amino acids. Germline assignment: CDR1 MNHEY and CDR2 SMNVEV (reference sequence). The DNA for the CDR3 is TGTGCCAGCAGTCCCTTCGGGAGCAATGAGCAGTTCTTC. This sequence encodes CASSPFGSNEQFF.

V is TRBV5-8 and J is TRBJ2-1; 9 nucleotides match TRBD1. After removal of 4 bases from V and 2 bases from J, the junction contained 4 bases not matched to a gene. This CDR3 has 15 residues. CDR1 is SGHTS and CDR2 is YDEGEE in the germline V gene. CDR3 nucleotide sequence: TGTGCCAGCAGCCCAGGACAGGGGCCCTACAATGAGCAGTTCTTC. Amino acid sequence: CASSPGQGPYNEQFF.

The chain links TRBV7-8 to TRBJ2-6; possibly TRBD1 for D (6 bases). The CDR3 loop spans 17 amino acids. Trimming removed 3 bases at V and 2 bases at J, with 14 bases between. CDR1 SGHVS and CDR2 FQNEAQ come from the germline V gene. The CDR3, as DNA: TGTGCCAGCAGCTTTGGACAGTCTCAGGCTGGGGCCAACGTCCTGACTTTC. Translating it yields CASSFGQSQAGANVLTF.

V is TRBV20-1 and J is TRBJ1-2, with unresolved D. Trimming shortened V by 5 bases and J by 6 bases, and 7 bases separated the two germline ends. Germline CDR1 DFQATT, CDR2 SNEGSKA (reference sequence). This CDR3 contains 10 residues. As DNA, the CDR3 is TGCAGTGCTTACGAGAATGGCTACACCTTC. Encoded protein: CSAYENGYTF.

The chain is built from TRBV5-4 and TRBJ2-7; 9 positions match TRBD1. Germline V lookup: CDR1 SGHNT, CDR2 YYREEE (reference sequence). This CDR3 region has 17 residues. Losses at the gene ends were 0 bases for V and 7 bases for J; bases not matched to a gene: 14. CDR3 DNA: TGTGCCAGCAGCTTGGAGCCGTTGGGACAGGGTTTTTGGGAGCAGTACTTC. The encoded protein is CASSLEPLGQGFWEQYF.

This clone has only one observation. This chain joins TRBV6-1 and TRBJ2-7; 9 bases are shared with TRBD1. Germline CDR1 is MNHNS and CDR2 is SASEGT. J lost 2 bases, V lost 0 bases, and 2 bases had no gene match. This CDR3 comprises 15 residues. The CDR3 loop is CASSEATGGPYEQYF. The CDR3 nucleotides are TGTGCCAGCAGTGAAGCGACAGGGGGTCCCTACGAGCAGTACTTC.

This sequence joins TRBV18 and TRBJ1-4, with D possibly TRBD1 on 6 matching bases. The CDR3 covers 16 residues. Germline V gene data show CDR1 as KGHSH and CDR2 as LQKENI. V was shortened by 3 bases and J by 8 bases, with 19 bases between the two germline ends. CDR3 sequence (DNA): TGTGCCAGCTCACCCACCACAGGGTCGGCTCAGGAAAAACTGTTTTTT. Residues: CASSPTTGSAQEKLFF.

The gene calls are TRBV5-8 and TRBJ2-7; TRBD2 matches 8 bases. V trimming: 1 base; J trimming: 4 bases; junction bases outside the gene matches: 7. This CDR3 is built from 15 residues. In germline, CDR1 is SGHTS, CDR2 YDEGEE. CDR3 nucleotides: TGTGCCAGCAGCTTGAGTCGCGGGGGGCCTTACGAGCAGTACTTC. This gives the protein CASSLSRGGPYEQYF.

This chain uses TRBV5-6 with TRBJ1-1; D call uncertain. The CDR3 is made up of 14 amino acids. Germline lookup yields CDR1 SGHDT and CDR2 YYEEEE. V lost 2 bases and J 1 base, leaving 9 bases between the germline ends. The CDR3 region is CASSFFTENTEAFF. DNA for the CDR3: TGTGCCAGCAGCTTCTTTACAGAGAACACTGAAGCTTTCTTT.

The chain links TRBV18 to TRBJ2-4; D is undetermined. The V and J ends lost 3 bases and 1 base respectively, with 10 bases between them. CDR3 length: 15 amino acids. Germline V gives CDR1 KGHSH, CDR2 LQKENI. The CDR3 protein is CASSPEGAAKNIQYF. The CDR3 DNA is TGTGCCAGCTCACCGGAAGGAGCGGCCAAAAACATTCAGTACTTC.

The chain links TRBV7-6 to TRBJ2-2; a possible D gene is TRBD1 (6 bases). This CDR3 region has 15 residues. Germline values: CDR1 SGHVS, CDR2 FNYEAQ. V lost 5 bases to trimming and J lost 3 bases, with 13 bases between them. CDR3 protein: CASSQQGRDTGELFF. The CDR3 DNA is TGTGCCAGCAGCCAACAGGGACGAGACACCGGGGAGCTGTTTTTT.

The chain employs TRBV7-3 and TRBJ1-1; D gene ambiguous. This CDR3 has 13 amino acids. V lost 0 bases and J 6 bases, leaving 8 bases between the germline ends. Per the germline V gene, CDR1 is SGHTA and CDR2 is FQGTGA. The CDR3 region is CASSLTPSAEAFF. CDR3 nucleotides: TGTGCCAGCAGCTTAACTCCTTCGGCTGAAGCTTTCTTT.

The chain recombines TRBV6-6 with TRBJ1-2, with 7 bases matching TRBD1. The V segment lost 2 bases and the J segment 4 bases; nucleotides outside the gene matches: 4. Germline loops: CDR1 MNHNY, CDR2 SVGAGI (reference sequence). CDR3 length equals 14 residues. CDR3: CASSYDREIYGYTF. In nucleotides, the CDR3 is TGTGCCAGCAGTTACGACAGGGAAATCTATGGCTACACCTTC.

The rearrangement uses TRBV28 and TRBJ2-7; D is undetermined. Germline CDR1 and CDR2: MDHEN and SYDVKM. CDR3 length: 13 residues. The ends were cut back, 6 bases at V and 4 bases at J, with 13 bases in the middle. The CDR3 here is CASSPGGEYEQYV. CDR3 in DNA: TGTGCCAGCAGCCCTGGTGGAGAGTACGAGCAGTACGTC.

The chain couples TRBV7-9 to TRBJ2-2, with 10 bases aligning to TRBD1. Losses at the gene ends were 4 bases for V and 1 base for J; bases not matched to a gene: 3. CDR3 size: 16 residues. CDR1 is SEHNR and CDR2 is FQNEAQ in the germline V gene (reference sequence). The CDR3 bases are TGTGCCAGCAGCTCCGACAGGGGGCGGAACACCGGGGAGCTGTTTTTT. This translates into CASSSDRGRNTGELFF.

The chain links TRBV28 to TRBJ2-2; maybe TRBD2 (6 bases). V lost 8 bases and J 0 bases, leaving 13 bases between the germline ends. The CDR3 runs to 15 residues. CDR1 is MDHEN, CDR2 SYDVKM, per germline. CDR3 in amino acids: CASVASVANTGELFF. DNA of the CDR3: TGTGCCAGCGTGGCTAGCGTCGCGAACACCGGGGAGCTGTTTTTT.

The gene calls are TRBV2 and TRBJ1-1; 8 positions match TRBD1. This CDR3 is 16 amino acids long. Trimming took 10 bases from V and 3 from J; bases not matched to a gene: 16. Per the germline V gene, CDR1 is SNHLY and CDR2 is FYNNEI. CDR3 protein: CATNNPTGEGYTEAFF. The CDR3 bases are TGTGCCACCAACAACCCGACAGGGGAAGGTTACACTGAAGCTTTCTTT.